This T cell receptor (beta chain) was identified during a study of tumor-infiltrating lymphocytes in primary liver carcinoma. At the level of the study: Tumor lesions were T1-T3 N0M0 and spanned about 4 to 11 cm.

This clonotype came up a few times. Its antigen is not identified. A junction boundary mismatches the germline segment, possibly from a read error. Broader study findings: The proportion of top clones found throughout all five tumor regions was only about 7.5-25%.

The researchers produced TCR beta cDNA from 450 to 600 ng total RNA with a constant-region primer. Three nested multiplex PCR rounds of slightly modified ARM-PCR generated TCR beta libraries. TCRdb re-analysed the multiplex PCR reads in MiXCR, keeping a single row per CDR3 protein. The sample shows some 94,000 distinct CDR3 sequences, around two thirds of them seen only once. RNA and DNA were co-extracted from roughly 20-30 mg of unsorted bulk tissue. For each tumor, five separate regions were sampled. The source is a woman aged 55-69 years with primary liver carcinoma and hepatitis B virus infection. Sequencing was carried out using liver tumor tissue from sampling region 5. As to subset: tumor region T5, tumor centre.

The CDR3 here is CAISLPQGSTGELFF. The CDR3 DNA reads TGTGCCATCAGCTTGCCACAGGGAAGCACCGGGGAGCTGTTTTTT. The genes are TRBV11-1 and TRBJ2-2; TRBD1 is a possible D gene (6 bases). The V gene's germline CDR1 is SGHAT and CDR2 FQDESV (reference sequence). The CDR3 extends over 15 amino acids.